What follows is one TCR beta chain and its context. The antigen is not known. Germline trimming cut 7 bases from V and 3 bases from J; bases unmatched to any gene: 8. From germline, CDR1 is SNHLY and CDR2 FYNNEI. The CDR3 consists of 14 residues. Sequencing was performed with immunoSEQ multiplex PCR; in TCRdb, only in-frame clones are kept and a portion is missing. The repertoire holds approximately 100,000 clones, 91% seen once, with about 50% in the top ten. This record comes from a study of T cell responses to AZD1222 COVID-19 vaccine. Whole-study results and caveats: Spike-wide coverage was observed for vaccine-associated CD4 TCRs, with dominant responses at 160-218 and 743-854.

The TCR was taken from an adult in good health. The V gene is TRBV2, the J gene TRBJ2-7, with 8 bases matching TRBD1. The sample here was peripheral blood, taken on day 0 of AZD1222 vaccination. The DNA for the CDR3 is TGTGCCAGCACCGCCGGGGACAGGTTCTACGAGCAGTACTTC. Translating it yields CASTAGDRFYEQYF. Full variable domain (outside the CDR3, taken from reference TRBV2 and TRBJ2-7): EPEVTQTPSHQVTQMGQEVILRCVPISNHLYFYWYRQILGQKVEFLVSFYNNEISEKSEIFDDQFSVERPDGSNFTLKIRSTKLEDSAMYFCASTAGDRFYEQYFGPGTRLTVT.